This T cell receptor (beta chain) is from a study of shared clonotypes between healthy human individuals. Donors were healthy HIV-negative adults without recent acute infections or vaccinations. CD4+ cell separation produced CD45RA+ naive and CD45RA-negative memory subsets. Clones were sequenced by immunoSEQ multiplex PCR, and TCRdb holds only the in-frame ones, with some missing. The sample contains about 1.5 million clones, roughly 95% of which appear only once. This clone was recorded only once. The sample was naive CD4+ T cells sorted from blood. Regarding subset: CD45RA+ positively selected. The receptor was isolated from a man in his thirties or forties in good health.

CDR3 sequence: CASSVVLRERLAGELFF. The CDR3 DNA is TGTGCCAGCAGTGTGGTCTTGCGGGAGCGTCTCGCCGGGGAGCTGTTTTTT. The chain uses TRBV2 and TRBJ2-2; 7 bases are a match to TRBD2. Per germline, CDR1 SNHLY and CDR2 FYNNEI. The CDR3 extends over 17 amino acids. The V segment lost 4 bases and the J segment 6 bases; nucleotides outside the gene matches: 14.